One sample yielded the 20 T cell receptor beta chains listed below, sequenced in a study of blood T cell repertoires in COVID-19. Profiled with immunoSEQ multiplex PCR; TCRdb holds only in-frame clones, not every one. The sample holds about 85,000 clones, 85% to 90% seen once. Specimen: peripheral blood. The receptors originated from a woman at least 80 years old with active or convalescent COVID-19.

CDR3 loop: CASSELGYNEQFF. In nucleotides, the CDR3 is TGTGCCAGCAGTGAACTCGGTTACAATGAGCAGTTCTTC. The chain couples TRBV2 to TRBJ2-1; no clear D gene. CDR1 is SNHLY and CDR2 is FYNNEI in the germline V gene. The CDR3 consists of 13 residues. With 2 bases removed from V and 4 bases from J, the gap between germline ends came to 6 bases. Drawing the rest from reference TRBV2 and TRBJ2-1, the complete variable domain is EPEVTQTPSHQVTQMGQEVILRCVPISNHLYFYWYRQILGQKVEFLVSFYNNEISEKSEIFDDQFSVERPDGSNFTLKIRSTKLEDSAMYFCASSELGYNEQFFGPGTRLTVL.

The chain recombines TRBV5-1 with TRBJ2-2; TRBD2 might be the D (6 bases). The CDR3 runs to 16 residues. CDR1 and CDR2 (germline): SGHRS, YFSETQ. V lost 4 bases to trimming and J lost 7 bases, with 20 bases between them. In DNA form, the CDR3 reads TGCGCCAGCAGCCCGGGCGGGGCAATGGGCGGCGGGGAGCTGTTTTTT. As protein: CASSPGGAMGGGELFF.

The rearrangement links TRBV27 to TRBJ2-7; TRBD1 matches at 8 bases. J lost 4 bases, V lost 5 bases, and 13 bases had no gene match. This CDR3 contains 16 residues. Germline V gene lookup returns CDR1 MNHEY and CDR2 SMNVEV (reference sequence). The CDR3 sequence: CASSLDRGTLGYEQYF. The CDR3 DNA reads as TGTGCCAGCAGTCTAGACAGGGGAACACTTGGGTACGAGCAGTACTTC.

V and J are TRBV28 and TRBJ1-2; maybe TRBD1 (5 bases). The CDR3 sequence is 14 residues long. With 2 bases removed from V and 6 bases from J, the gap between germline ends came to 13 bases. In germline, CDR1 is MDHEN, CDR2 SYDVKM. CDR3 in amino acids: CASSLVLAGDGYTF. The CDR3, as DNA: TGTGCCAGCAGTTTAGTGCTGGCGGGGGATGGCTACACCTTC.

The CDR3 nucleotides read TGTGCCAGCAGTAAAGAGCGGGGTGAAGCTTTCTTT. Amino acids: CASSKERGEAFF. The chain employs TRBV27 and TRBJ1-1; unclear D gene. Germline CDR1 MNHEY, CDR2 SMNVEV (reference sequence). CDR3 length equals 12 residues. Trimming removed 5 bases at V and 7 bases at J, with 11 bases between.

The gene calls are TRBV5-6 and TRBJ1-1; the D is unclear. The CDR3 has 15 amino acids. Germline V gene data show CDR1 as SGHDT and CDR2 as YYEEEE. The V and J ends lost 2 bases and 0 bases respectively, with 11 bases between them. The CDR3 protein is CASSFSSLMNTEAFF. The CDR3 DNA reads as TGTGCCAGCAGCTTCTCGAGTCTTATGAACACTGAAGCTTTCTTT.

The chain joins TRBV27 to TRBJ1-2; no clear D gene. CDR1 and CDR2 from the germline V gene are MNHEY and SMNVEV (reference sequence). The CDR3 has 12 amino acids. V dropped 6 bases and J dropped 8 bases, with 13 bases sitting between them. The CDR3 spells CASRPRVGGYTF. The CDR3 DNA reads TGTGCCAGCAGACCGAGGGTAGGCGGCTACACCTTC.

This chain uses TRBV21-1 with TRBJ1-6. TRBV21-1 corresponds to a pseudogene. The CDR3 runs 13 residues. The CDR3 spells CASSESLGSPLHF. CDR3 bases: TGTGCCAGCAGTGAGAGCCTTGGTTCACCCCTCCACTTT.

The J gene is TRBJ2-1, the V gene TRBV6-5, with D maybe TRBD2 (6 bases). The germline V gene has CDR1 MNHEY and CDR2 SVGAGI. The CDR3 length is 14 residues. V was clipped by 7 bases and J by 4 bases, with 14 bases between them. CDR3 coding DNA: TGTGCCAGCACAGGAGGGGACTTTTACAATGAGCAGTTCTTC. Translated, it gives CASTGGDFYNEQFF.

This clone was detected once. This sequence joins TRBV7-2 and TRBJ2-6; 9 nucleotides line up with TRBD2. After removal of 1 base from V and 1 base from J, the junction contained 5 bases not matched to a gene. Per germline, CDR1 SGHTA and CDR2 FQGNSA. This CDR3 has 18 amino acids. CDR3 sequence (DNA): TGTGCCAGCAGCTTAGGGAGAGCGGGAGGTTCTGGGGCCAACGTCCTGACTTTC. It codes for CASSLGRAGGSGANVLTF.

This chain joins TRBV24-1 and TRBJ1-2; the D is unclear. V shed 4 bases and J shed 0 bases, with 5 bases lying between them. The length of the CDR3 is 13 residues. The germline CDR1 and CDR2 sequences are KGHDR and SFDVKD. DNA of the CDR3: TGTGCCACCAGTGAAACTGCTAACTATGGCTACACCTTC. It yields the protein CATSETANYGYTF.

The table lists this clone with a count of one. The chain joins TRBV24-1 to TRBJ2-7, with D perhaps TRBD2 (5 bases). Trimming pared 5 bases from V and 2 bases from J, leaving 12 bases between. The CDR3 totals 14 residues. In germline, CDR1 is KGHDR, CDR2 SFDVKD. CDR3 residues: CATSGSADAYEQYF. The CDR3 DNA sequence: TGTGCCACCAGTGGCTCAGCGGATGCCTACGAGCAGTACTTC.

The V call is TRBV5-4, the J call TRBJ2-5; D may be TRBD1 (5 bases). V lost 0 bases and J lost 4, with 10 bases in between. Germline CDR1 reads SGHNT; CDR2 reads YYREEE (reference sequence). This CDR3 region has 14 residues. CDR3 sequence reads: CASSLDQGRETQYF. CDR3 nucleotides: TGTGCCAGCAGCTTGGACCAGGGTAGAGAGACCCAGTACTTC.

The V and J genes are TRBV9 and TRBJ1-1, with D perhaps TRBD1 (6 bases). CDR1 is SGDLS, CDR2 YYNGEE, per germline. There are 13 residues in the CDR3. V lost 3 bases to trimming and J lost 1 base, with 7 bases between them. Written as DNA, the CDR3 is TGTGCCAGCAGCGCAGGGGAGAACACTGAAGCTTTCTTT. This sequence encodes CASSAGENTEAFF.

The chain recombines TRBV28 with TRBJ1-6; the D is unclear. The CDR3 loop spans 15 amino acids. CDR1 and CDR2 from the germline V gene are MDHEN and SYDVKM. Trimming left V 6 bases short and J 0 bases short, with 9 bases between. The CDR3 DNA reads as TGTGCCAGCAGGCCAGCTAGCTCCTATAATTCACCCCTCCACTTT. This translates into CASRPASSYNSPLHF.

The chain employs TRBV28 and TRBJ1-2; D is unresolved. The V gene's germline CDR1 is MDHEN and CDR2 SYDVKM. V lost 6 bases and J 5 bases, leaving 19 bases between the germline ends. The CDR3 loop spans 15 amino acids. CDR3 coding DNA: TGTGCCAGCAGCGAACCGTCCCGGGTGCTTTATGGCTACACCTTC. Translated, it gives CASSEPSRVLYGYTF.

V usage is TRBV3-1 (or the pseudogene TRBV3-2) and J usage is TRBJ1-1; TRBD1 matches at 7 bases. Trimming removed 4 bases from V and 4 bases from J; junction bases left unmatched: 12. The CDR3 extends over 16 amino acids. From germline, CDR1 is LGHDT and CDR2 YNNKEL (reference sequence). The CDR3 DNA follows: TGTGCCAGCAGCCGAGGGACAGACCTTTGGGGCACTGAAGCTTTCTTT. Encoded protein: CASSRGTDLWGTEAFF.

The genes are TRBV7-9 and TRBJ2-7, with 13 bases fitting TRBD2. In germline, CDR1 is SEHNR, CDR2 FQNEAQ (reference sequence). The CDR3 is made up of 16 amino acids. V trimming: 5 bases; J trimming: 7 bases; junction bases outside the gene matches: 11. The CDR3 coding sequence is TGTGCCAGCAGCCCTCGGACTAGCGGGAGCCTAATAGAGCAGTACTTC. Residues: CASSPRTSGSLIEQYF.

This rearrangement joins TRBV18 to TRBJ1-1; TRBD1 might be the D (5 bases). Trimming stripped 2 bases from V and 2 bases from J, with 9 bases between. The germline V gene has CDR1 KGHSH and CDR2 LQKENI. The CDR3 sequence is 14 residues long. The CDR3 DNA reads as TGTGCCAGCTCACCAATAAGGGGTAACACTGAAGCTTTCTTT. It yields the protein CASSPIRGNTEAFF. Full variable domain (outside the CDR3, taken from reference TRBV18 and TRBJ1-1): NAGVMQNPRHLVRRRGQEARLRCSPMKGHSHVYWYRQLPEEGLKFMVYLQKENIIDESGMPKERFSAEFPKEGPSILRIQQVVRGDSAAYFCASSPIRGNTEAFFGQGTRLTVV.

The chain has TRBV5-1 and TRBJ2-2; 7 nucleotides align to TRBD1. Unmatched junction bases numbered 3, after V lost 2 bases and J lost 2 bases. CDR3 size: 15 residues. Germline-derived CDR1 and CDR2 are SGHRS and YFSETQ. CDR3 residues: CASSFTGDNTGELFF. CDR3 sequence (DNA): TGCGCCAGCAGCTTTACAGGGGATAACACCGGGGAGCTGTTTTTT.